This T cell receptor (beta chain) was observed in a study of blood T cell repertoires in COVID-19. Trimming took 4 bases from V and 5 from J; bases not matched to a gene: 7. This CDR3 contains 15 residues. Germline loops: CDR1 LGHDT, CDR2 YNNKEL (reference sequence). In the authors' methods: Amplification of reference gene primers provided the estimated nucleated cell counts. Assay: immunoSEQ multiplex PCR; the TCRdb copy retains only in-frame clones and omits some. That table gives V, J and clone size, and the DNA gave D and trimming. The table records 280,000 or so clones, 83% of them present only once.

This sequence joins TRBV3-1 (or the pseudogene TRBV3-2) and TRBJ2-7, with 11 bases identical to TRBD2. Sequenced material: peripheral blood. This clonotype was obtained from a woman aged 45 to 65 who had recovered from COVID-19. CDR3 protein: CASSRLAGIANEQYF. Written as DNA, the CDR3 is TGTGCCAGCAGCCGACTAGCGGGAATCGCTAACGAGCAGTACTTC.